These 9 T cell receptor beta chains were sequenced from one sample in a study of shared clonotypes between healthy human individuals. Using immunoSEQ multiplex PCR, the repertoire was profiled, and TCRdb retains in-frame clones only, with some absent. The sample carries hundreds of thousands of clones, around 81% recorded once. Sequences were obtained from PBMCs. These receptors all come from a woman in her 40s in good health. Some clones in this sample may be carry-over from other donors' samples.

The chain is built from TRBV6-5 and TRBJ2-2, with 8 positions matching TRBD1. Germline assignment: CDR1 MNHEY and CDR2 SVGAGI. The length of the CDR3 is 15 residues. Losses at the gene ends were 6 bases for V and 4 bases for J; bases not matched to a gene: 7. The CDR3 DNA sequence: TGTGCCAGCAGCCGGACAGGGTTCAGCACCGGGGAGCTGTTTTTT. Translating it yields CASSRTGFSTGELFF.

The chain couples TRBV19 to TRBJ2-3; weak D call: TRBD2 (6 bases). Trimming removed 6 bases at V and 1 base at J, with 14 bases between. CDR3 length: 15 amino acids. CDR1 and CDR2 (germline): LNHDA, SQIVND (reference sequence). CDR3 amino acids: CASRNGRGGTDTQYF. CDR3 DNA sequence: TGTGCCAGTAGGAACGGGAGAGGAGGCACAGATACGCAGTATTTT.

The chain employs TRBV6-5 and TRBJ1-4; possible D gene TRBD1, 5 bases. The germline CDR1 and CDR2 sequences are MNHEY and SVGAGI. V was pared by 6 bases and J by 8 bases, with 13 bases between. This CDR3 has 13 residues. CDR3 sequence: CASSRDVGEKLFF. For the CDR3, the DNA is TGTGCCAGCAGCCGGGACGTAGGGGAAAAACTGTTTTTT.

The chain joins TRBV28 to TRBJ2-7, with 9 nucleotides matching TRBD1. In germline, CDR1 is MDHEN, CDR2 SYDVKM. Trimming cost V 5 bases and J 0 bases; bases outside gene matches: 8. The CDR3 loop spans 16 amino acids. As DNA, the CDR3 is TGTGCCAGCAGTCCAGGGGGGACAGGGAGCTCCTACGAGCAGTACTTC. It specifies CASSPGGTGSSYEQYF.

Turning to this clone: A much more abundant neighbour one base away suggests this may be a read error. Other DNA sequences of this sample code for an identical CDR3. The chain couples TRBV5-4 to TRBJ1-2; D not resolved. Trimming took off 7 bases at V and 8 bases at J, with 21 bases between the two ends. Looked up from germline, CDR1 is SGHNT and CDR2 is YYREEE (reference sequence). This CDR3 has 14 residues. The CDR3 reads CASPDAALGTGYTF. Written as DNA, the CDR3 is TGTGCCAGCCCTGACGCCGCGTTGGGTACGGGCTACACCTTC. The full variable domain, completed using reference TRBV5-4 and TRBJ1-2, is ETGVTQSPTHLIKTRGQQVTLRCSSQSGHNTVSWYQQALGQGPQFIFQYYREEENGRGNFPPRFSGLQFPNYSSELNVNALELDDSALYLCASPDAALGTGYTFGSGTRLTVV.

The J gene is TRBJ1-5, the V gene TRBV19; maybe TRBD1 (5 bases). Per the germline V gene, CDR1 is LNHDA and CDR2 is SQIVND (reference sequence). There are 14 residues in the CDR3. V was pared by 7 bases and J by 7 bases, with 17 bases between. The chain's CDR3 is CASNENRGAQPQHF. The CDR3 DNA follows: TGTGCCAGTAATGAAAACAGAGGGGCCCAGCCCCAGCATTTT.

This chain connects TRBV28 to TRBJ2-3; perhaps TRBD1 as D (5 bases). V was clipped by 5 bases and J by 0 bases, with 15 bases between them. The length of the CDR3 is 16 residues. CDR1 and CDR2 (germline): MDHEN, SYDVKM. The CDR3, as DNA: TGTGCCAGCAGTCTGACACAGGTTTGGAGCACAGATACGCAGTATTTT. Encoded protein: CASSLTQVWSTDTQYF.

This clone has just a few counts. The V gene is TRBV7-2, the J gene TRBJ2-5; no reliable D call. The DNA end lines up better with TRBJ2-7; the J call may be wrong. The CDR3 is made up of 12 amino acids. Germline assignment: CDR1 SGHTA and CDR2 FQGNSA. CDR3 protein: CASSLRPYEQYF. The CDR3 coding sequence is TGTGCCAGCAGCTTAAGGCCCTACGAGCAGTACTTC.

This chain links TRBV28 with TRBJ1-5; TRBD1 matches 9 bases. This CDR3 has 15 amino acids. Germline trimming cut 7 bases from V and 6 bases from J; bases unmatched to any gene: 10. Germline assignment: CDR1 MDHEN and CDR2 SYDVKM. The CDR3 protein is CASKDTGGVSQPQHF. The CDR3 DNA reads as TGTGCCAGCAAAGATACAGGGGGCGTTTCTCAGCCCCAGCATTTT.